This TCR beta chain comes out of a study of OX40 agonist ivuxolimab in advanced cancers. Study details: The patients' treatment was ivuxolimab, an agonistic anti-OX40 (CD134) antibody. Patients with prior anti-PD-1, anti-PD-L1 or anti-CTLA-4 therapy were eligible; 40% had some.

Assay used: immunoSEQ multiplex PCR; TCRdb lists only in-frame clones, some missing. The sample lists 65,000 to 95,000 clones, about 86% occurring once. Per the germline V gene, CDR1 is LNHDA and CDR2 is SQIVND (reference sequence). The ends were cut back, 5 bases at V and 6 bases at J, with 14 bases in the middle. This CDR3 is 13 amino acids long. This clone was detected once. The V and J genes are TRBV19 and TRBJ2-7; maybe TRBD1 (7 bases). The sequences come from CD4+ or CD8+ T cells sorted from blood, collected in a trial of the OX40 agonist ivuxolimab. This clonotype originated in an adult with an advanced solid tumor such as melanoma, head and neck, liver or kidney cancer. CDR3 region: CASSEYRGGEQYF. CDR3 DNA sequence: TGTGCCAGTAGTGAATACAGGGGAGGCGAGCAGTACTTC.